These T cell receptor beta chains were read from a single sample in a study of OX40 agonist ivuxolimab in advanced cancers. Profiled with immunoSEQ multiplex PCR; TCRdb holds only in-frame clones, not every one. The sample holds 55,000 to 85,000 clones, 75% to 90% seen once. The sample in question was CD4+ or CD8+ T cells sorted from blood, obtained in a trial of the OX40 agonist ivuxolimab. The receptors were sampled from an adult with an advanced solid tumor such as melanoma, head and neck, liver or kidney cancer. Both conserved end residues are part of each CDR3. The order of the fields is D gene, J gene, clone size, V gene, CDR3 DNA, CDR3 protein. D genes are given only for firm matches. Clone size appears in some rows only: once, few, many, or a class for an expanded clone.

d_gene: NA; j_gene: TRBJ2-3; abundance: NA; v_gene: TRBV2; CDR3nt: TGTGCCAGCAGTGAATGGGGCACAGATACGCAGTATTTT; CDR3aa: CASSEWGTDTQYF
d_gene: NA; j_gene: TRBJ1-6; abundance: NA; v_gene: TRBV7-8; CDR3nt: TGTGCCAGCAGCTTACAGGCGATTCGTAATTCACCCCTCCACTTT; CDR3aa: CASSLQAIRNSPLHF
d_gene: NA; j_gene: TRBJ2-3; abundance: NA; v_gene: TRBV7-8; CDR3nt: TGTGCCAGCAGCTTAGCGACCAGGGTGGCCACAGATACGCAGTATTTT; CDR3aa: CASSLATRVATDTQYF
d_gene: NA; j_gene: TRBJ2-3; abundance: once; v_gene: TRBV4-1; CDR3nt: TGCGCCAGCAGCCATGGGGTTTCAGATACGCAGTATTTT; CDR3aa: CASSHGVSDTQYF
d_gene: NA; j_gene: TRBJ2-3; abundance: NA; v_gene: TRBV7-2; CDR3nt: TGTGCCAGCAGCGTGACAGTCACACACACAGATACGCAGTATTTT; CDR3aa: CASSVTVTHTDTQYF
d_gene: TRBD1; j_gene: TRBJ1-2; abundance: NA; v_gene: TRBV2; CDR3nt: TGTGCCAGCAGTGAGCTTAAGGGACAGGGAGCTAACTATGGCTACACCTTC; CDR3aa: CASSELKGQGANYGYTF
d_gene: NA; j_gene: TRBJ2-7; abundance: NA; v_gene: TRBV6-1; CDR3nt: TGTGCCAGCATGGAAAGGGGCCTAAGCTCCTACGAGCAGTACTTC; CDR3aa: CASMERGLSSYEQYF
d_gene: NA; j_gene: TRBJ1-6; abundance: once; v_gene: TRBV30; CDR3nt: TGTGCCTGGAATAGAGTGGACTATAATTCACCCCTCCACTTT; CDR3aa: CAWNRVDYNSPLHF
d_gene: NA; j_gene: TRBJ2-1; abundance: once; v_gene: TRBV4-1; CDR3nt: TGCGCCAGCAGCCAGACAGGTAGAGGGAGTGAGCAGTTCTTC; CDR3aa: CASSQTGRGSEQFF
d_gene: TRBD1; j_gene: TRBJ2-1; abundance: NA; v_gene: TRBV23-1; CDR3nt: TGCGCCAGCAGTCACATGCCGGGACAGGGGGCCTACAATGAGCAGTTCTTC; CDR3aa: CASSHMPGQGAYNEQFF
d_gene: NA; j_gene: TRBJ2-1; abundance: NA; v_gene: TRBV5-1; CDR3nt: TGCGCCAGCAGCCGAACAGGGCCCACCGATGCTTACAATGAGCAGTTCTTC; CDR3aa: CASSRTGPTDAYNEQFF
d_gene: NA; j_gene: TRBJ2-7; abundance: NA; v_gene: TRBV4-1; CDR3nt: TGCGCCAGCAGCCAAGGTGATAGCGGCGCCTACGAGCAGTACTTC; CDR3aa: CASSQGDSGAYEQYF
d_gene: TRBD1; j_gene: TRBJ1-3; abundance: NA; v_gene: TRBV5-4; CDR3nt: TGTGCCAGCAGCGGACCGGGACAGGCGTCCTCTGGAAACACCATATATTTT; CDR3aa: CASSGPGQASSGNTIYF
d_gene: NA; j_gene: TRBJ1-1; abundance: NA; v_gene: TRBV13; CDR3nt: TGTGCCAGCAGCTATAACGGGGTTAGGACTCAGAAACGTACTGAAGCTTTCTTT; CDR3aa: CASSYNGVRTQKRTEAFF
d_gene: NA; j_gene: TRBJ1-2; abundance: NA; v_gene: TRBV11-2; CDR3nt: TGTGCCAGCAGGAATCAGGGGAAAGCGAGAGATGGCTACACCTTC; CDR3aa: CASRNQGKARDGYTF
d_gene: NA; j_gene: TRBJ1-3; abundance: NA; v_gene: TRBV11-2; CDR3nt: TGTGCCAGCAGCTTAGAACCCTCTGGAAACACCATATATTTT; CDR3aa: CASSLEPSGNTIYF
d_gene: NA; j_gene: TRBJ2-3; abundance: NA; v_gene: TRBV5-4; CDR3nt: TGTGCCTTCAGGGGAGAGGGAGGTACGCAGTATTTT; CDR3aa: CAFRGEGGTQYF
d_gene: NA; j_gene: TRBJ2-2; abundance: few; v_gene: TRBV9; CDR3nt: TGTGCCAGCAGCGTAGGAATTCAGGATGGGACCGGGGAGCTGTTTTTT; CDR3aa: CASSVGIQDGTGELFF
d_gene: NA; j_gene: TRBJ1-4; abundance: NA; v_gene: TRBV2; CDR3nt: TGTGCCAGCAGTGATTGGGAAAAACTGTTTTTT; CDR3aa: CASSDWEKLFF
d_gene: NA; j_gene: TRBJ1-6; abundance: NA; v_gene: TRBV11-2; CDR3nt: TGTGCCAGCAGCTTGCGGGGGGCTAATTCACCCCTCCACTTT; CDR3aa: CASSLRGANSPLHF